This entry lists 28 T cell receptor beta chains sequenced from one sample in a study of T-cell reconstitution after alpha-beta-depleted transplantation in children. The library targeted TCRbeta and was prepared with unique molecular identifiers. A single record per CDR3 protein comes from TCRdb applying MiXCR to the PCR reads. This table holds around 300,000 distinct CDR3 sequences, approximately 23% found once. The material was PBMCs, mostly from graft donor cells, obtained 180 days after TCRalphabeta/CD19-depleted stem cell transplant. These receptors originate from a male patient younger than 18 who had a stem cell transplant for acute lymphoblastic leukemia, so the T cells may come from the graft donor.

Only a few counts were recorded for this clonotype. The gene calls are TRBV20-1 and TRBJ2-7; TRBD1 agrees at 8 bases. This CDR3 spans 13 amino acids. Unmatched junction bases numbered 7, after V lost 5 bases and J lost 4 bases. CDR1 DFQATT and CDR2 SNEGSKA come from the germline V gene (reference sequence). The CDR3 protein is CSAQPGGKYEQYF. In DNA form, the CDR3 reads TGCAGTGCTCAGCCAGGGGGCAAGTACGAGCAGTACTTC.

The V and J genes are TRBV6-1 and TRBJ2-2; 7 bases are a match to TRBD1. This CDR3 region has 16 residues. V lost 7 bases to trimming and J lost 4 bases; unmatched junction nucleotides: 12. CDR1 MNHNS and CDR2 SASEGT come from the germline V gene. The CDR3 DNA sequence: TGTGCCAGCACCCCCCTTAAGGGGGCGCGCACCGGGGAGCTGTTTTTT. Translating it yields CASTPLKGARTGELFF.

The chain carries TRBV29-1 and TRBJ1-1; tentatively, D is TRBD1 (5 bases). V lost 4 bases and J 0 bases, leaving 18 bases between the germline ends. Germline CDR1 SQVTM, CDR2 ANQGSEA. This CDR3 is built from 16 residues. CDR3 in DNA: TGCAGCGTTGTAAGGGGAACCGCTTTTATGAACACTGAAGCTTTCTTT. Translation: CSVVRGTAFMNTEAFF.

The V and J genes are TRBV10-2 and TRBJ2-7; the match to TRBD2 covers 9 bases. CDR1 WSHSY and CDR2 SAAADI come from the germline V gene. J gave up 2 bases and V 6 bases, and 11 bases lay outside the gene matches. This CDR3 spans 16 amino acids. CDR3 in DNA: TGCGCCAGCAGGGGGCTAGCGGGAACGGGGGCCTACGAGCAGTACTTC. This gives the protein CASRGLAGTGAYEQYF.

The chain recombines TRBV12-3 or TRBV12-4 with TRBJ2-7; no clear D gene. The CDR3 loop spans 11 amino acids. Trimming removed 7 bases at V and 9 bases at J, with 13 bases between. CDR3 protein: CASTGRRGQYF. The CDR3 bases are TGTGCCAGCACCGGACGGAGAGGGCAGTACTTC.

The chain combines TRBV20-1 with TRBJ2-5, with D possibly TRBD2 on 6 matching bases. The CDR3 totals 15 residues. Trimming shortened V by 1 base and J by 1 base, and 13 bases separated the two germline ends. From germline, CDR1 is DFQATT and CDR2 SNEGSKA (reference sequence). CDR3 coding DNA: TGCAGTGCTAGAGCAACACTAGCTTTCCAAGAGACCCAGTACTTC. It codes for CSARATLAFQETQYF.

V gene TRBV5-1 combines with J gene TRBJ1-2; TRBD1 aligns across 7 bases. CDR1 and CDR2 from the germline V gene are SGHRS and YFSETQ. J gave up 3 bases and V 2 bases, and 4 bases lay outside the gene matches. This CDR3 is 14 amino acids long. CDR3 coding DNA: TGCGCCAGCAGCTTCGAACAGGGGTACTATGGCTACACCTTC. Translation gives CASSFEQGYYGYTF.

This clonotype was seen at least ten times. The chain has TRBV5-1 and TRBJ2-2; 8 nucleotides line up with TRBD1. The CDR3 runs to 19 residues. V was clipped by 2 bases and J by 1 base; unmatched bases: 13. Looked up from germline, CDR1 is SGHRS and CDR2 is YFSETQ. This chain's CDR3 is CASSFISGQGILNTGELFF. The DNA for the CDR3 is TGCGCCAGCAGCTTTATATCCGGACAGGGCATATTGAACACCGGGGAGCTGTTTTTT.

This clonotype was recorded a few times. The chain links TRBV5-1 to TRBJ1-1; 9 bases are shared with TRBD1. Germline CDR1 and CDR2: SGHRS and YFSETQ. The length of the CDR3 is 14 residues. With 4 bases clipped from V and 11 bases from J, the junction kept 12 bases outside the gene matches. The CDR3 DNA reads as TGCGCCAGCAGCCTACGGACAGGGGCGAGGGGGGCTTTCTTT. As protein: CASSLRTGARGAFF.

This clonotype was counted between two and nine times. This rearrangement joins TRBV9 to TRBJ2-7, with 13 nucleotides matching TRBD2. Per the germline V gene, CDR1 is SGDLS and CDR2 is YYNGEE. The trim removed 5 bases at V and 6 bases at J, leaving 8 bases unmatched. The CDR3 covers 15 residues. The CDR3 here is CASSAGLAGDGEQYF. In nucleotides, the CDR3 is TGTGCCAGCAGTGCAGGACTAGCGGGAGACGGCGAGCAGTACTTC.

CDR3: CASSLRDGLQETQYF. The CDR3 DNA reads TGTGCCAGCAGCTTAAGGGACGGACTCCAAGAGACCCAGTACTTC. The chain combines TRBV7-3 with TRBJ2-5, with D possibly called TRBD1 or TRBD2 (5 bases each). The CDR3 length is 15 residues. Trimming took 1 base from V and 1 from J, leaving 10 bases between them. CDR1 is SGHTA and CDR2 is FQGTGA in the germline V gene.

This clonotype showed up many times. V is TRBV29-1 and J is TRBJ1-2; D may be TRBD1 (5 bases). CDR3 size: 13 residues. With 8 bases removed from V and 3 bases from J, the gap between germline ends came to 16 bases. The germline gives CDR1 SQVTM, CDR2 ANQGSEA. This CDR3 is CSPSGLEDYGYTF. DNA of the CDR3: TGCAGCCCCTCGGGGCTAGAGGACTATGGCTACACCTTC.

Remarks on this clonotype: A read error may account for a junction end that differs from germline. CDR3 in amino acids: CTISERGSYEQYF. CDR3 coding DNA: TGTACCATCAGTGAGCGGGGGTCCTACGAGCAGTACTTC. This chain uses TRBV10-3 with TRBJ2-7; 8 nucleotides agree with TRBD2. The CDR3 sequence is 13 residues long. Germline assignment: CDR1 ENHRY and CDR2 SYGVKD.

The gene calls are TRBV20-1 and TRBJ1-2; maybe TRBD1 (5 bases). Per the germline V gene, CDR1 is DFQATT and CDR2 is SNEGSKA (reference sequence). The CDR3 length is 10 residues. CDR3 residues: CRWGEAGYTF. The CDR3 DNA follows: TGCAGATGGGGGGAGGCTGGCTACACCTTC.

V is TRBV7-3 and J is TRBJ2-1; the match to TRBD2 covers 10 bases. This CDR3 contains 14 residues. After removal of 2 bases from V and 7 bases from J, the junction contained 2 bases not matched to a gene. Germline V gene lookup returns CDR1 SGHTA and CDR2 FQGTGA. The CDR3 DNA reads TGTGCCAGCAGCTTACTAGCGGGAGTTAATGAGCAGTTCTTC. Translating gives CASSLLAGVNEQFF.

The gene calls are TRBV5-1 and TRBJ1-1, with 7 bases fitting TRBD1. The CDR3 is made up of 14 amino acids. The germline CDR1 and CDR2 sequences are SGHRS and YFSETQ. The J segment lost 4 bases and the V segment lost 4 bases, leaving 7 bases of the junction unmatched. For the CDR3, the DNA is TGCGCCAGCAGCGGTAGACAGGGCTTCACTGAAGCTTTCTTT. This gives the protein CASSGRQGFTEAFF.

This clonotype was observed a handful of times. This chain connects TRBV2 to TRBJ1-5; D is possibly TRBD1 (5 bases). Trimming shortened V by 3 bases and J by 2 bases, and 14 bases separated the two germline ends. CDR1 and CDR2 from the germline V gene are SNHLY and FYNNEI. This CDR3 spans 16 amino acids. The CDR3 DNA reads TGTGCCAGCAGTGATGGTGTGACAGAAGGCAATCAGCCCCAGCATTTT. It translates to CASSDGVTEGNQPQHF.

The sample holds a few counts of this clonotype. This chain uses TRBV7-3 with TRBJ2-3, with D possibly TRBD2 on 5 matching bases. V lost 6 bases and J 0 bases, leaving 13 bases between the germline ends. From germline, CDR1 is SGHTA and CDR2 FQGTGA. The CDR3 spans 15 residues. The CDR3 reads CASRAAGYSTDTQYF. The CDR3 DNA reads as TGTGCCAGCAGAGCGGCGGGCTATAGCACAGATACGCAGTATTTT.

In this sample, this clonotype turned up many times. V is TRBV5-1 and J is TRBJ2-1, with 8 nucleotides matching TRBD2. The CDR3 loop spans 14 amino acids. Looked up from germline, CDR1 is SGHRS and CDR2 is YFSETQ. Trimming at V came to 5 bases and at J to 8 bases, leaving 9 bases not matched to a gene. CDR3: CASRPAGVAHEQFF. The DNA of the CDR3 is TGCGCCAGCAGACCAGCGGGAGTAGCCCATGAGCAGTTCTTC.

The chain is built from TRBV29-1 and TRBJ2-7, with 9 bases lining up with TRBD1. The trim removed 4 bases at V and 2 bases at J, leaving 9 bases unmatched. Germline CDR1 SQVTM, CDR2 ANQGSEA. CDR3 length: 15 residues. As DNA, the CDR3 is TGCAGCGTTGCCCCGGGACAGGGATCGACCTACGAGCAGTACTTC. This gives the protein CSVAPGQGSTYEQYF.

In DNA form, the CDR3 reads TGTGCCAGCAGCCAAGTCCGGACAGGGGCTAACTATGGCTACACCTTC. Protein sequence: CASSQVRTGANYGYTF. This chain connects TRBV4-2 to TRBJ1-2, with 9 positions matching TRBD1. The CDR3 has 16 residues. Per germline, CDR1 LGHNA and CDR2 YNFKEQ. The J segment lost 0 bases and the V segment lost 1 base, leaving 3 bases of the junction unmatched.

The chain employs TRBV20-1 and TRBJ2-7; a weak D match, TRBD1 (5 bases). The V gene lost 5 bases and the J gene lost 1 base, with 15 bases spanning the gap. Germline lookup yields CDR1 DFQATT and CDR2 SNEGSKA (reference sequence). This CDR3 has 14 residues. Written as DNA, the CDR3 is TGCAGTGCTCTGCAGGCGAAGGGGTCCTACGAGCAGTACTTC. Encoded protein: CSALQAKGSYEQYF.

This clonotype was counted a single time. J is TRBJ2-1 and V is TRBV2; D may correspond to TRBD1 or TRBD2 (5 bases each). Germline V lookup: CDR1 SNHLY, CDR2 FYNNEI. Trimming shortened V by 2 bases and J by 6 bases, and 14 bases separated the two germline ends. There are 15 residues in the CDR3. CDR3 nucleotides: TGTGCCAGCAGTGAAAAGTGGACGGGGCGCAATGAGCAGTTCTTC. As protein: CASSEKWTGRNEQFF.

This clonotype was detected ten times or more. The chain joins TRBV12-3 or TRBV12-4 to TRBJ2-5, with D tentatively TRBD1 or TRBD2 (7 bases each). The CDR3 totals 16 residues. The V end lost 7 bases, the J end lost 5 bases, and 23 bases lay between the germline ends. CDR3 in amino acids: CASTIPGVGGGETQYF. The CDR3 DNA is TGTGCCAGCACCATTCCCGGCGTGGGAGGGGGCGAGACCCAGTACTTC.

The genes are TRBV15 and TRBJ2-2; no reliable D call. Germline values: CDR1 LNHNV, CDR2 YYDKDF (reference sequence). The CDR3 extends over 17 amino acids. V was shortened by 1 base and J by 2 bases, with 14 bases between the two germline ends. CDR3 amino acids: CATSRGRGSTNTGELFF. Here the CDR3 DNA reads TGTGCCACCAGCAGAGGAAGAGGATCGACAAACACCGGGGAGCTGTTTTTT.

This clonotype came up a few times. J is TRBJ1-2 and V is TRBV12-5; TRBD1 might be the D (6 bases). The germline gives CDR1 LGHNT, CDR2 FRNRAP. This CDR3 comprises 20 residues. The V and J ends lost 4 bases and 0 bases respectively, with 27 bases between them. CDR3 protein: CASGSRQGRGIIPANYGYTF. For the CDR3, the DNA is TGTGCTAGTGGTTCACGTCAGGGGCGGGGTATTATACCCGCTAACTATGGCTACACCTTC.

This chain links TRBV6-1 with TRBJ2-7; TRBD2 aligns across 7 bases. This CDR3 is 16 amino acids long. V lost 5 bases, J lost 3 bases, and 13 bases stayed unmatched. From germline, CDR1 is MNHNS and CDR2 SASEGT. CDR3 nucleotide sequence: TGTGCCAGCAGTAAGTCCAATCCAGGGACTAACTACGAGCAGTACTTC. Protein product: CASSKSNPGTNYEQYF.

Worth noting for this clonotype: One end of the junction does not line up with germline, which may come from a read error. J is TRBJ1-2 and V is TRBV12-3 or TRBV12-4; 9 nucleotides match TRBD1. The CDR3 is made up of 13 amino acids. In DNA form, the CDR3 reads TGTGCCAGCAGCCGTGACAGGGGGGTCTGGTTGTTCTTC. Encoded protein: CASSRDRGVWLFF.